Listed below are T cell receptor beta chains from one sample, sequenced in a study of cytomegalovirus exposure and HLA in healthy donors. Produced via immunoSEQ multiplex PCR; TCRdb's table is partial and in-frame only. The sample contains around 140,000 clones, 85% to 90% of which appear only once. The sequenced sample was PBMCs. The receptors come from a woman in her 30s in good health and CMV-seronegative. The CDR3 runs from the conserved cysteine through the conserved F or W. The order of the fields is D gene, J gene, clone size, V gene, CDR3 protein, CDR3 DNA. The D gene is left open where the match is weak. Some rows mark clone size as missing; the rest say once, few, many or name a class of expanded clone.

d_call: NA
j_call: TRBJ1-6
clone_size: NA
v_call: TRBV6-4
cdr3_aa: CASSTTGYNSPLHF
cdr3_nt: TGTGCCAGCAGCACTACAGGGTATAATTCACCCCTCCACTTT

d_call: NA
j_call: TRBJ1-5
clone_size: NA
v_call: TRBV2
cdr3_aa: CASTGGANQPQHF
cdr3_nt: TGTGCCAGCACCGGAGGGGCCAATCAGCCCCAGCATTTT

d_call: NA
j_call: TRBJ2-7
clone_size: NA
v_call: TRBV7-9
cdr3_aa: CASRDTVSYEQYF
cdr3_nt: TGTGCCAGCAGAGACACTGTCTCCTACGAGCAGTACTTC

d_call: NA
j_call: TRBJ1-6
clone_size: NA
v_call: TRBV6-1
cdr3_aa: CASSYLTVDSPLHF
cdr3_nt: TGTGCCAGCAGTTATTTGACAGTTGATTCACCCCTCCACTTT

d_call: TRBD1
j_call: TRBJ1-1
clone_size: few
v_call: TRBV4-1
cdr3_aa: CASSQVLEGAAEAFF
cdr3_nt: TGCGCCAGCAGCCAAGTTCTCGAGGGGGCCGCTGAAGCTTTCTTT

d_call: NA
j_call: TRBJ2-1
clone_size: NA
v_call: TRBV19
cdr3_aa: CASSIGSDNEQFF
cdr3_nt: TGTGCCAGTAGTATAGGCTCGGACAATGAGCAGTTCTTC

d_call: NA
j_call: TRBJ1-1
clone_size: NA
v_call: TRBV19
cdr3_aa: CASSPGATEAFF
cdr3_nt: TGTGCCAGTTCGCCAGGCGCCACTGAAGCTTTCTTT

d_call: NA
j_call: TRBJ2-7
clone_size: NA
v_call: TRBV7-9
cdr3_aa: CASTRMQGPLNEQYF
cdr3_nt: TGTGCCAGCACCCGTATGCAGGGGCCCCTCAACGAGCAGTACTTC

d_call: NA
j_call: TRBJ1-4
clone_size: NA
v_call: TRBV7-8
cdr3_aa: CASSPIIATNEKLFF
cdr3_nt: TGTGCCAGCAGCCCAATCATTGCAACTAATGAAAAACTGTTTTTT

d_call: TRBD1
j_call: TRBJ2-4
clone_size: NA
v_call: TRBV30
cdr3_aa: CAWSRQGSAIQYF
cdr3_nt: TGTGCCTGGAGTCGACAGGGCTCGGCCATTCAGTACTTC

d_call: NA
j_call: TRBJ2-5
clone_size: NA
v_call: TRBV1
cdr3_aa: CTSSPRGGVSQETQYF
cdr3_nt: TGCACCAGCAGCCCTCGCGGGGGGGTTTCCCAAGAGACCCAGTACTTC

d_call: TRBD2
j_call: TRBJ2-1
clone_size: NA
v_call: TRBV6-5
cdr3_aa: CASSYSTSGDLEQFF
cdr3_nt: TGTGCCAGCAGTTACTCAACTAGCGGGGACCTTGAGCAGTTCTTC

d_call: NA
j_call: TRBJ2-1
clone_size: NA
v_call: TRBV30
cdr3_aa: CAWSSGGWNEQFF
cdr3_nt: TGTGCCTGGAGTTCGGGGGGCTGGAATGAGCAGTTCTTC

d_call: TRBD1
j_call: TRBJ2-1
clone_size: NA
v_call: TRBV4-1
cdr3_aa: CASSPWTGSSYNEQFF
cdr3_nt: TGCGCCAGCAGCCCATGGACAGGGAGCTCCTACAATGAGCAGTTCTTC